This T cell receptor (beta chain) was documented in a study of shared clonotypes between healthy human individuals. Broader study findings: Clonotypes that were shared across a handful of donors made up roughly 5% of naive CD4 clonotypes.

A note on this clone: Its target is unknown.

Germline V lookup: CDR1 MNHGY, CDR2 SAAAGT. V was pared by 5 bases and J by 1 base, with 4 bases of the junction left unmatched. The CDR3 is made up of 16 amino acids. Some clones are missing from TCRdb's copy, which holds only in-frame ones; the method was immunoSEQ multiplex PCR. Of 550,000 to 800,000 clones in the sample, approximately 79% are singletons; the top ten hold 1.7%. The TCR was taken from a woman in her twenties or thirties in good health. Sequencing input: memory CD4+ T cells sorted from blood. Subset defined: CD45RA-negative fraction. V usage is TRBV6-8 and J usage is TRBJ2-6, with TRBD1 identical over 8 bases. As DNA, the CDR3 is TGTGCCAGCAGTCGTAACAGGGGGTCTGGGGCCAACGTCCTGACTTTC. Its translation: CASSRNRGSGANVLTF.